This T cell receptor beta chain is drawn from a study of tumor-infiltrating lymphocytes in primary liver carcinoma. Study-wide background: Patients diagnosed with primary liver carcinoma received treatment through surgical resection. With diameters of 4.2 to 10 cm, tumors were stage T1-T3 N0M0.

Blood RNA came from unsorted whole blood; germline DNA was also extracted. This clonotype was seen repeatedly, ten times or more. As yet, its antigen is unknown. Germline CDR1 and CDR2: SGHKS and YYEKEE (reference sequence). There are 14 residues in the CDR3. V dropped 4 bases and J dropped 9 bases, with 17 bases sitting between them. Study results and caveats: Tumor tissue displayed a significantly greater top-250-clone fraction than blood (p = 0.039).

With around 450 ng total RNA as template and a constant-region primer, TCR beta cDNA was made. Slightly modified ARM-PCR served as the procedure for the TCR beta libraries. These libraries came from three rounds of nested multiplex PCR. A C-beta reverse primer was combined with TRBV1-TRBV30 forward primers in the first two PCR rounds, and each round had 10 cycles. Each CDR3 protein gets one entry after TCRdb re-called the multiplex PCR reads with MiXCR. In the table there are fewer than 350,000 distinct CDR3 sequences, more than 55% of which are singletons. This chain links TRBV5-5 with TRBJ2-1, with D perhaps TRBD1 (6 bases). This clonotype originated in a man aged 35-49 years with primary liver carcinoma and hepatitis B virus infection. The sequenced material came from peripheral blood. In DNA form, the CDR3 reads TGTGCCAGCAGCCGGTCCCCGGACAGAACTGAGCAGTTCTTC. Amino acids: CASSRSPDRTEQFF.